The 23 T cell receptor beta chains in this list originate from one sample, sequenced in a study of patients and donors after allogeneic stem cell transplantation. Each CDR3 protein is one row after TCRdb ran MiXCR on the RT-PCR reads. The repertoire holds 190,000 or so distinct CDR3 sequences, with 35% to 45% as singletons. Source material: blood, either unsorted or a sorted T cell fraction (not recorded which). These receptors were collected from a human donor who was either an allogeneic HSCT recipient or a stem cell or donor lymphocyte infusion donor (not recorded which). It is not recorded whose cells these are; they may come from a transplant donor.

J is TRBJ2-5 and V is TRBV28, with D perhaps matching TRBD2 (5 bases). Germline V CDR1 and CDR2: MDHEN, SYDVKM. Trimming shortened V by 7 bases and J by 2 bases, and 14 bases separated the two germline ends. The CDR3 contains 14 residues. CDR3 in DNA: TGTGCCAGCAACCAAGGACTGGAACAAGAGACCCAGTACTTC. Translated: CASNQGLEQETQYF.

This chain connects TRBV28 to TRBJ2-4, with D tentatively TRBD1 (6 bases). The germline V and J ends were trimmed by 7 bases and 4 bases, with 17 bases remaining between them. From germline, CDR1 is MDHEN and CDR2 SYDVKM. This CDR3 is 15 amino acids long. This chain's CDR3 is CASKPSGHVKNIQYF. DNA for the CDR3: TGTGCCAGCAAACCGTCGGGACACGTTAAAAACATTCAGTACTTC.

V gene TRBV5-6 combines with J gene TRBJ1-6; no firm D call. The CDR3 has 15 residues. CDR1 and CDR2 (germline): SGHDT, YYEEEE. V was shortened by 1 base and J by 8 bases, with 13 bases between the two germline ends. CDR3 loop: CASSLLPNRDSPLHF. DNA for the CDR3: TGTGCCAGCAGCTTGTTGCCAAATAGGGATTCACCCCTCCACTTT.

This clonotype has just a few counts. The V call is TRBV6-5, the J call TRBJ1-1; D uncertain. V lost 5 bases and J 8 bases, leaving 15 bases between the germline ends. The CDR3 totals 13 residues. The germline V gene has CDR1 MNHEY and CDR2 SVGAGI. In DNA form, the CDR3 reads TGTGCCAGCAGTCGCTCTGATCTCCAGGAAGCTTTCTTT. Translating gives CASSRSDLQEAFF.

This clonotype turned up a few times. The chain carries TRBV20-1 and TRBJ2-1, with D hard to call. Germline V lookup: CDR1 DFQATT, CDR2 SNEGSKA (reference sequence). The CDR3 has 12 residues. V lost 0 bases, J lost 7 bases, and 7 bases lay in between. The CDR3 here is CSARDRGNEQFF. CDR3 coding DNA: TGCAGTGCTAGAGATCGAGGAAATGAGCAGTTCTTC.

V gene TRBV4-1 combines with J gene TRBJ1-2, with D hard to call. The germline V gene has CDR1 MGHRA and CDR2 YSYEKL. V lost 3 bases, J lost 5 bases, and 13 bases lay in between. CDR3 length equals 14 residues. CDR3 residues: CASSQAAGLYGYTF. The CDR3 DNA follows: TGCGCCAGCAGCCAGGCAGCGGGGTTATATGGCTACACCTTC.

On this clonotype: One end of the junction fails to match germline, which may point to a read error. The chain has TRBV9 and TRBJ1-1; TRBD1 might be the D (5 bases). CDR1 is SGDLS and CDR2 is YYNGEE in the germline V gene. The CDR3 covers 14 residues. The CDR3 nucleotides are TGTGCCAGCAGCGCGGGACGTTCGAACACTGAAACTTTCTTT. Its protein is CASSAGRSNTETFF.

This clonotype has only a few counts. The chain combines TRBV12-3 or TRBV12-4 with TRBJ1-2, with D possibly matching TRBD1 (6 bases). V lost 5 bases to trimming and J lost 0 bases, with 19 bases between them. The CDR3 spans 17 residues. The CDR3: CASSVEGTSGTNYGYTF. The CDR3 DNA is TGTGCCAGCAGTGTAGAGGGGACAAGTGGGACTAACTATGGCTACACCTTC.

The chain carries TRBV3-1 and TRBJ1-2; TRBD1 is a possible D gene (5 bases). This CDR3 region has 14 residues. Trimming cost V 0 bases and J 3 bases, with 8 bases left between them. Germline V CDR1 and CDR2: LGHDT, YNNKEL (reference sequence). Here the CDR3 DNA reads TGTGCCAGCAGCCAAGACGACAGAGACTATGGCTACACCTTC. Its translation is CASSQDDRDYGYTF.

The chain carries TRBV4-1 and TRBJ2-7; D is ambiguous. The CDR3 runs 14 residues. Germline V CDR1 and CDR2: MGHRA, YSYEKL. Trimming took 1 base from V and 3 from J, leaving 10 bases between them. The CDR3 reads CASSQGRPGYEQYF. The CDR3 region has the DNA TGCGCCAGCAGCCAAGGTAGGCCCGGCTACGAGCAGTACTTC.

The count of this clonotype is one. CDR3 sequence (DNA): TGTGCCAGCAGCCCCCGACAGGGGGTGAATCAGCCCCAGCATTTT. It yields the protein CASSPRQGVNQPQHF. This chain links TRBV6-2 or TRBV6-3 with TRBJ1-5, with 9 bases matching TRBD1. CDR1 MNHEY and CDR2 SVGEGT come from the germline V gene. This CDR3 comprises 15 residues. Germline trimming cut 6 bases from V and 4 bases from J; bases unmatched to any gene: 7.

The table lists this clonotype with a few counts. This rearrangement joins TRBV28 to TRBJ1-2; D is possibly TRBD1 (6 bases). Germline-derived CDR1 and CDR2 are MDHEN and SYDVKM. The V end was cut by 0 bases, the J end by 7 bases, with 9 bases between. The length of the CDR3 is 13 residues. CDR3 protein: CASSLWGAGGYTF. The CDR3 region has the DNA TGTGCCAGCAGTTTATGGGGGGCAGGTGGCTACACCTTC.

The chain is built from TRBV7-9 and TRBJ1-1; D is possibly TRBD1 (6 bases). The CDR3 consists of 16 residues. V was cut by 5 bases and J by 4 bases, with 20 bases left in between. Germline CDR1 SEHNR, CDR2 FQNEAQ (reference sequence). The CDR3 coding sequence is TGTGCCAGCAGCCCCATGAAGGGGGGCGCGGTCACTGAAGCTTTCTTT. This sequence encodes CASSPMKGGAVTEAFF.

For the CDR3, the DNA is TGTGCCAGCAGTTTAATGGGGAAAGAGACCCAGTACTTC. This translates into CASSLMGKETQYF. The V call is TRBV6-5, the J call TRBJ2-5; D gene unclear. This CDR3 is built from 13 residues. Trimming cost V 4 bases and J 3 bases, with 9 bases left between them. CDR1 and CDR2 (germline): MNHEY, SVGAGI.

This clonotype has a count of ten or more. The J gene is TRBJ1-1, the V gene TRBV7-9, with D possibly matching TRBD1 (6 bases). The CDR3 runs 14 residues. The germline V gene encodes CDR1 SEHNR and CDR2 FQNEAQ (reference sequence). V was trimmed by 5 bases and J by 6 bases, leaving 16 bases between them. The CDR3 reads CASSDAAQGAEAFF. Here the CDR3 DNA reads TGTGCCAGCAGCGACGCCGCACAGGGCGCTGAAGCTTTCTTT.

This chain joins TRBV15 and TRBJ2-1; D tentatively reads TRBD1 or TRBD2 (5 bases each). The CDR3 sequence is 15 residues long. Trimming shortened V by 3 bases and J by 7 bases, and 16 bases separated the two germline ends. Germline lookup yields CDR1 LNHNV and CDR2 YYDKDF (reference sequence). This chain's CDR3 is CATSRVGTRANEQFF. The CDR3 DNA reads TGTGCCACCAGCAGGGTGGGGACCCGGGCGAATGAGCAGTTCTTC.

The rearrangement joins TRBV7-2 to TRBJ1-6, with D hard to call. V gave up 1 base and J gave up 5 bases, with 6 bases separating them. The CDR3 is 14 amino acids. CDR1 SGHTA and CDR2 FQGNSA come from the germline V gene. CDR3 region: CASSLEHHNSPLHF. As DNA, the CDR3 is TGTGCCAGCAGCTTAGAGCACCATAATTCACCCCTCCACTTT.

The chain has TRBV29-1 and TRBJ2-7; 7 bases align to TRBD1. The CDR3 sequence is 14 residues long. J gave up 0 bases and V 6 bases, and 8 bases lay outside the gene matches. The germline CDR1 and CDR2 sequences are SQVTM and ANQGSEA. CDR3 sequence reads: CSVTGASISYEQYF. DNA for the CDR3: TGCAGCGTCACAGGGGCCTCAATCTCCTACGAGCAGTACTTC.

The gene calls are TRBV20-1 and TRBJ2-1; unclear D gene. Looked up from germline, CDR1 is DFQATT and CDR2 is SNEGSKA (reference sequence). CDR3 length equals 15 residues. V was trimmed by 0 bases and J by 5 bases, leaving 14 bases between them. The CDR3 DNA reads TGCAGTGCTAGAGATCTGGGGTGGTCAGACAATGAGCAGTTCTTC. Residues: CSARDLGWSDNEQFF.

The chain has TRBV9 and TRBJ1-2; TRBD1 agrees at 7 bases. This CDR3 has 16 residues. V dropped 4 bases and J dropped 4; count of bases not matched to a gene: 13. The V gene's germline CDR1 is SGDLS and CDR2 YYNGEE. The CDR3 loop reads CASSPTRGQLTYGYTF. The CDR3 DNA is TGTGCCAGCAGCCCCACCCGGGGACAGTTAACCTATGGCTACACCTTC.

The chain uses TRBV6-6 and TRBJ2-7; D is ambiguous. The V end lost 0 bases, the J end lost 2 bases, and 11 bases lay between the germline ends. This CDR3 is 15 amino acids long. Germline V gene lookup returns CDR1 MNHNY and CDR2 SVGAGI (reference sequence). The CDR3: CASSYSTRQAYEQYF. In nucleotides, the CDR3 is TGTGCCAGCAGTTACTCGACCCGACAAGCCTACGAGCAGTACTTC.

There are a few counts of this clonotype. The genes are TRBV18 and TRBJ2-7, with D unresolved. The CDR3 spans 14 residues. The germline gives CDR1 KGHSH, CDR2 LQKENI. Trimming removed 2 bases from V and 3 bases from J, with 11 bases in between. In DNA form, the CDR3 reads TGTGCCAGCTCACCAGCTAGGGCCCACTACGAGCAGTACTTC. Translating gives CASSPARAHYEQYF.

This sequence joins TRBV20-1 and TRBJ2-7; D is undetermined. V lost 1 base and J 3 bases, leaving 13 bases between the germline ends. Per germline, CDR1 DFQATT and CDR2 SNEGSKA (reference sequence). The CDR3 is 14 amino acids. CDR3 nucleotide sequence: TGCAGTGCTAGAGTCCCCAACAAGGTCTACGAGCAGTACTTC. Protein product: CSARVPNKVYEQYF.